One T cell receptor (beta chain) is described in this entry. How the authors handled the data: Nucleated cell number was recorded as an estimate derived from reference gene primer amplification. TCRdb's table, derived via immunoSEQ multiplex PCR, lists solely in-frame clones and lacks some. V and J calls and clone size are copied from that table; D and trimming were computed from the DNA. There are approximately 91,000 clones in the sample; about 80% occur only once, and approximately 25% lies in the top ten. Trimming took off 7 bases at V and 6 bases at J, with 16 bases between the two ends. The V gene's germline CDR1 is SQVTM and CDR2 ANQGSEA. This CDR3 has 12 residues. The data stem from a study of blood T cell repertoires in COVID-19. About the research overall: COVID-19 samples collected from the United States, Italy and Spain covered acute and convalescent phases. From T cells, B-cell-depleted T cells, or PBMCs came the material, which was cDNA or gDNA.

The specimen sequenced was peripheral blood. This clonotype was sampled from a man aged 70 or older with acute or convalescent COVID-19. The rearrangement links TRBV29-1 to TRBJ2-7; a possible D gene is TRBD2 (6 bases). CDR3 sequence (DNA): TGCAGCGCAGGACACGGGCGGGGCGAGCAGTACTTC. Protein sequence: CSAGHGRGEQYF.